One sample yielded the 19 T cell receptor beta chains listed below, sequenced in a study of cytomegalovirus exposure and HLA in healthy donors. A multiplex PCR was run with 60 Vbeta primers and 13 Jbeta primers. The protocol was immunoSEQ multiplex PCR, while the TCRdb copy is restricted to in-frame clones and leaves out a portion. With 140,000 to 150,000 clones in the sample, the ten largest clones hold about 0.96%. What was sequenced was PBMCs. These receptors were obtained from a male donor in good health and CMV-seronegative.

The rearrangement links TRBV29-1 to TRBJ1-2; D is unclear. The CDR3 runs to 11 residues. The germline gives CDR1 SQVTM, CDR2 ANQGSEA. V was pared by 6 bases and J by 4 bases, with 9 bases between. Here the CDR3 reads CSVSRSYGYTF. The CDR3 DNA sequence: TGCAGCGTAAGCAGGTCCTATGGCTACACCTTC.

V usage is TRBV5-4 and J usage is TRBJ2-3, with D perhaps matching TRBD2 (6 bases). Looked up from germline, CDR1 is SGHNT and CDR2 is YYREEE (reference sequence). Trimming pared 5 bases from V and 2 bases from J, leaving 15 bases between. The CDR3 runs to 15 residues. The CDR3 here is CASRRDSPSTDTQYF. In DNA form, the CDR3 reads TGTGCCAGCAGGCGGGACTCGCCCTCCACAGATACGCAGTATTTT.

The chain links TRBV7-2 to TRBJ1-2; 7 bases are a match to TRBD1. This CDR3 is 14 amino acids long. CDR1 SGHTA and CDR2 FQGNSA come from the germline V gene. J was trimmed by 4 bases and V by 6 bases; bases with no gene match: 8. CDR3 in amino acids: CASSPGQRVYGYTF. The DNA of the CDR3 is TGTGCCAGCAGTCCGGGACAGAGAGTCTATGGCTACACCTTC.

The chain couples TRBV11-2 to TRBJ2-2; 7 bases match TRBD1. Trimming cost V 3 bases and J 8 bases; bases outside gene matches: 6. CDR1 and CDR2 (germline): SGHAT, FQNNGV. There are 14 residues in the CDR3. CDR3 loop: CASSFAGQAGELFF. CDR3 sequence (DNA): TGTGCCAGCAGCTTCGCCGGACAGGCTGGGGAGCTGTTTTTT. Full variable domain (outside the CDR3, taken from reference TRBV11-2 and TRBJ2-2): EAGVAQSPRYKIIEKRQSVAFWCNPISGHATLYWYQQILGQGPKLLIQFQNNGVVDDSQLPKDRFSAERLKGVDSTLKIQPAKLEDSAVYLCASSFAGQAGELFFGEGSRLTVL.

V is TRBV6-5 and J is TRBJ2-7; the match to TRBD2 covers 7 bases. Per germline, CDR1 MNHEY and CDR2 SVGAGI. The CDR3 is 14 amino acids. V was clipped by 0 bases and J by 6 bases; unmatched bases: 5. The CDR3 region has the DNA TGTGCCAGCAGTTACTCGACTAGCACGTCCGAGCAGTACTTC. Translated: CASSYSTSTSEQYF.

DNA of the CDR3: TGTGCCTGGGCAGGGGGTAGGGACGAGCAGTACTTC. Its protein product is CAWAGGRDEQYF. This sequence joins TRBV30 and TRBJ2-7, with 7 bases fitting TRBD1. Germline V gene lookup returns CDR1 GTSNPN and CDR2 SVGIG (reference sequence). Unmatched junction bases numbered 6, after V lost 5 bases and J lost 5 bases. The CDR3 is 12 amino acids.

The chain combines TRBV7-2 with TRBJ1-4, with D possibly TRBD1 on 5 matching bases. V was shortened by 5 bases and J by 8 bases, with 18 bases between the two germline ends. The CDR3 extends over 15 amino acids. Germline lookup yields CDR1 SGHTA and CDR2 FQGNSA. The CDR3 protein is CASSPRTRLGEKLFF. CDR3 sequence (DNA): TGTGCCAGCAGCCCGCGGACAAGGTTGGGGGAAAAACTGTTTTTT.

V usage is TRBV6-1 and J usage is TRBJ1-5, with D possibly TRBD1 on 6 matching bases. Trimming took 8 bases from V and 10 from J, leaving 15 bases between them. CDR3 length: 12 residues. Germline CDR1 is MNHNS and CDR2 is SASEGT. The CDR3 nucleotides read TGTGCCAGCGATGAAGGGGGGCTACCCCAGCATTTT. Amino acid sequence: CASDEGGLPQHF.

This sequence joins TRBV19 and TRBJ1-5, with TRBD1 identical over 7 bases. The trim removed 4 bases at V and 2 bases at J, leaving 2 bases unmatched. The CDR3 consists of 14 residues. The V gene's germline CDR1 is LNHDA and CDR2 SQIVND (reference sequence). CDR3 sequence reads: CASSRTGGNQPQHF. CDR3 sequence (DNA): TGTGCCAGTAGTAGGACAGGTGGCAATCAGCCCCAGCATTTT.

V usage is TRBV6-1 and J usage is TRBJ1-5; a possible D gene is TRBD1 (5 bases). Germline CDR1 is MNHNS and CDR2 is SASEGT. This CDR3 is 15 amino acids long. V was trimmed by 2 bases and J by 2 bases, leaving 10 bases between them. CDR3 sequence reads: CASSESRVGNQPQHF. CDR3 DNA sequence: TGTGCCAGCAGTGAAAGCAGGGTCGGCAATCAGCCCCAGCATTTT.

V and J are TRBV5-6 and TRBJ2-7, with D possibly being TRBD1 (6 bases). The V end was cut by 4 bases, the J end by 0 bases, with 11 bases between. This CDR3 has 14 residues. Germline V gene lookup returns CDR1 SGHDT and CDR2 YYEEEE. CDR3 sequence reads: CASSENRVSYEQYF. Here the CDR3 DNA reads TGTGCCAGCAGCGAAAACAGGGTCTCCTACGAGCAGTACTTC.

CDR3 sequence: CASSMGQGIYGYTF. The DNA of the CDR3 is TGTGCCAGTAGTATGGGACAGGGGATCTATGGCTACACCTTC. V usage is TRBV19 and J usage is TRBJ1-2; 10 bases map to TRBD1. The germline V gene encodes CDR1 LNHDA and CDR2 SQIVND (reference sequence). This CDR3 is built from 14 residues. The V segment lost 3 bases and the J segment 4 bases; nucleotides outside the gene matches: 2.

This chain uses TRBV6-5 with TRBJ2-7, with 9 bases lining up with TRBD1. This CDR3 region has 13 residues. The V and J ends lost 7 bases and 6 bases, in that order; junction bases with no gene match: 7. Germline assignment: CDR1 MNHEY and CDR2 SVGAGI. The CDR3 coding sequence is TGTGCCAGCATCGGGACAGGGAGCGGCGAGCAGTACTTC. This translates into CASIGTGSGEQYF.

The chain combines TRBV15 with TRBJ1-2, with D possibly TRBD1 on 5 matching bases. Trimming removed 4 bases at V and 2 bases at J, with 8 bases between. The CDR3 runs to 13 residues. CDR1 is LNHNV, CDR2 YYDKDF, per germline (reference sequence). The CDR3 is CATSMDKNYGYTF. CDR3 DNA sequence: TGTGCCACCAGCATGGACAAAAACTATGGCTACACCTTC.

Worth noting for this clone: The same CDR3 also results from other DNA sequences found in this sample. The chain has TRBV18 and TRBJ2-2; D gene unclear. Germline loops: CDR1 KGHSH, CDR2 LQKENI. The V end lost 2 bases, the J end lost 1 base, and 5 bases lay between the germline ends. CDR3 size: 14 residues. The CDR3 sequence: CASSPGLNTGELFF. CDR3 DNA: TGTGCCAGCTCACCAGGGCTGAACACCGGGGAGCTGTTTTTT.

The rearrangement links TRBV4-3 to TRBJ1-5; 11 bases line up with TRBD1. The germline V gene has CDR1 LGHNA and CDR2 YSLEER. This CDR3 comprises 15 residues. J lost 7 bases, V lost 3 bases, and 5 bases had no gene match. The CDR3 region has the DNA TGCGCCAGCAGCCACGGACAGGGGGCTGGACAGCCCCAGCATTTT. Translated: CASSHGQGAGQPQHF.

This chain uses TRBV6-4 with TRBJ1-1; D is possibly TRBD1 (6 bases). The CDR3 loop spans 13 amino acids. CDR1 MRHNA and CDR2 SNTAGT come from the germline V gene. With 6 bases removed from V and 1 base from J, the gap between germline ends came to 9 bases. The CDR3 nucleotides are TGTGCCAGCAGAAGACAGGCGAACACTGAAGCTTTCTTT. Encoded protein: CASRRQANTEAFF.

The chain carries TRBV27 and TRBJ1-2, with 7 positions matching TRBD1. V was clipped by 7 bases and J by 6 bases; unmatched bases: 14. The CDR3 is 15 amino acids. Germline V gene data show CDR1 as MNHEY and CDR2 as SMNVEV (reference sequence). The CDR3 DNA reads TGTGCCAGCACATCTAGGCAGGGGGGCAGTAATGGCTACACCTTC. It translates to CASTSRQGGSNGYTF.

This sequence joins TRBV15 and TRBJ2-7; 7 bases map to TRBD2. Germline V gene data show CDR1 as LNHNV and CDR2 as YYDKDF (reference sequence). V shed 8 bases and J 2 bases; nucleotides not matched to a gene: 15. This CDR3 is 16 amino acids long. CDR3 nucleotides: TGTGCCACCTCGAATGGTTCGTGGACTAGAACCTACGAGCAGTACTTC. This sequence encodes CATSNGSWTRTYEQYF.